This T cell receptor (beta chain) was identified in a study of T cells after yellow fever vaccination. Universal primer sites and UMIs were introduced during 5'RACE template-switching synthesis of TCR cDNA. Each CDR3 protein gets one entry after TCRdb re-called the 5' RACE reads with MiXCR. This table has 200,000 to 300,000 distinct CDR3 sequences, about an eighth appearing once. This clonotype was counted between two and nine times. This CDR3 has 14 amino acids. V was trimmed by 2 bases and J by 4 bases, leaving 10 bases between them. From germline, CDR1 is SGHTA and CDR2 FQGNSA. This chain links TRBV7-2 with TRBJ2-3, with D hard to call. The material was CD4+ T cells sorted from PBMCs, obtained 45 days after the yellow fever booster vaccination. The source of this sequence is a young man who received the YFV17D yellow fever vaccine. CDR3 residues: CASSLRAASDTQYF. As DNA, the CDR3 is TGTGCCAGCAGCTTACGGGCGGCCTCAGATACGCAGTATTTT.